The 18 T cell receptor beta chains presented below share a single source sample, sequenced in a study of CD8+CD57+ T cells in acquired aplastic anemia. Patients sequenced had flow cytometry evidence of CD8+CD57+ cell expansion. Genomic DNA, serving as template, underwent TCR beta VDJ and CDR3 profiling. Via MiXCR, TCRdb re-called the reads, giving one row per CDR3 protein. The sample holds 200,000 or so distinct CDR3 sequences, roughly 60% seen once. Specimen: sorted CD4+, CD8+, or CD8+CD57+ T cells (not recorded which) from PBMCs. These receptors came from a human donor with aplastic anemia.

The chain has TRBV15 and TRBJ1-2; D is unclear. The CDR3 is 15 residues long. CDR1 LNHNV and CDR2 YYDKDF come from the germline V gene (reference sequence). V lost 2 bases to trimming and J lost 3 bases, with 13 bases between them. CDR3: CATSRWGQIDYGYTF. The CDR3 nucleotides are TGTGCCACCAGCAGATGGGGTCAGATTGACTATGGCTACACCTTC.

The chain has TRBV7-3 and TRBJ1-4, with D unresolved. Germline CDR1 and CDR2: SGHTA and FQGTGA. Trimming cost V 5 bases and J 4 bases, with 14 bases left between them. The CDR3 has 15 amino acids. CDR3 sequence reads: CASSVTHTLNEKLFF. The CDR3 DNA reads as TGTGCCAGCAGCGTCACCCATACACTTAATGAAAAACTGTTTTTT. Full variable domain (remainder filled in from reference TRBV7-3 and TRBJ1-4): GAGVSQTPSNKVTEKGKYVELRCDPISGHTALYWYRQSLGQGPEFLIYFQGTGAADDSGLPNDRFFAVRPEGSVSTLKIQRTERGDSAVYLCASSVTHTLNEKLFFGSGTQLSVL.

The J gene is TRBJ1-4, the V gene TRBV15; D remains ambiguous. Trimming left V 2 bases short and J 0 bases short, with 10 bases between. Germline V CDR1 and CDR2: LNHNV, YYDKDF (reference sequence). The CDR3 has 16 amino acids. This chain's CDR3 is CATSRISGSTNEKLFF. The CDR3 DNA is TGTGCCACCAGCAGAATTTCCGGTTCAACTAATGAAAAACTGTTTTTT. Complete variable domain (other parts from reference TRBV15 and TRBJ1-4): DAMVIQNPRYQVTQFGKPVTLSCSQTLNHNVMYWYQQKSSQAPKLLFHYYDKDFNNEADTPDNFQSRRPNTSFCFLDIRSPGLGDTAMYLCATSRISGSTNEKLFFGSGTQLSVL.

This sequence joins TRBV10-3 and TRBJ2-7; 9 bases line up with TRBD2. Trimming removed 3 bases from V and 1 base from J; junction bases left unmatched: 7. Germline assignment: CDR1 ENHRY and CDR2 SYGVKD. The CDR3 runs to 16 residues. CDR3 residues: CAISDPAGGPSYEQYF. Here the CDR3 DNA reads TGTGCCATCAGTGATCCAGCGGGGGGTCCATCCTACGAGCAGTACTTC.

The CDR3 spells CAIRDTGYEQFF. The CDR3, as DNA: TGTGCCATCAGGGATACAGGGTACGAGCAGTTCTTC. The rearrangement uses TRBV10-3 and TRBJ2-1; D possibly corresponds to TRBD1 (6 bases). Germline V CDR1 and CDR2: ENHRY, SYGVKD. Trimming removed 6 bases from V and 10 bases from J, with 13 bases in between. The CDR3 covers 12 residues.

This clonotype was detected a few times. In DNA form, the CDR3 reads TGTGCCAGCAGCTTAGCACAGGGATCCAATCAGCCCCAGCATTTT. This gives the protein CASSLAQGSNQPQHF. V usage is TRBV7-9 and J usage is TRBJ1-5, with a possible D match to TRBD1 (6 bases). In germline, CDR1 is SEHNR, CDR2 FQNEAQ (reference sequence). CDR3 length: 15 residues. V was cut by 0 bases and J by 3 bases, with 9 bases left in between.

J is TRBJ2-3 and V is TRBV20-1; 10 nucleotides align to TRBD2. The V segment lost 1 base and the J segment 1 base; nucleotides outside the gene matches: 2. CDR3 length: 15 residues. Germline CDR1 DFQATT, CDR2 SNEGSKA (reference sequence). CDR3 in DNA: TGCAGTGCTAGAGTTCTAGCGGGGGGCACAGATACGCAGTATTTT. Translation gives CSARVLAGGTDTQYF.

J is TRBJ2-3 and V is TRBV20-1, with TRBD2 identical over 11 bases. CDR1 and CDR2 from the germline V gene are DFQATT and SNEGSKA (reference sequence). With V trimmed by 0 bases and J by 1 base, 6 bases remained unmatched. The CDR3 consists of 17 residues. CDR3 sequence: CSARDFLLAGGTDTQYF. The CDR3, as DNA: TGCAGTGCTAGAGATTTCCTACTAGCGGGGGGCACAGATACGCAGTATTTT.

The V gene is TRBV19, the J gene TRBJ2-2; D not certain. CDR1 is LNHDA, CDR2 SQIVND, per germline (reference sequence). Trimming left V 8 bases short and J 0 bases short, with 1 base between. The CDR3 consists of 11 residues. This chain's CDR3 is CASSNTGELFF. The DNA of the CDR3 is TGTGCCAGTTCGAACACCGGGGAGCTGTTTTTT.

On this clonotype: One end of the junction does not line up with germline, which may come from a read error. This chain uses TRBV10-3 with TRBJ1-1; D ambiguous. The CDR3 is 13 amino acids. Germline CDR1 is ENHRY and CDR2 is SYGVKD. The CDR3 protein is CANSFGRYTEAFF. CDR3 DNA: TGTGCCAACAGTTTTGGGCGGTACACTGAAGCTTTCTTT.

Concerning this clonotype: Here the CDR3 omits its conserved ending phenylalanine or tryptophan, so a read error is the likely source. V usage is TRBV2 and J usage is TRBJ2-3; D is unresolved. The germline gives CDR1 SNHLY, CDR2 FYNNEI. The CDR3 covers 12 residues. V lost 3 bases, J lost 6 bases, and 7 bases lay in between. The CDR3: CASSDAWDTQYL. For the CDR3, the DNA is TGTGCCAGCAGTGATGCTTGGGATACGCAGTATCTT.

The rearrangement joins TRBV10-3 to TRBJ1-1; D is unresolved. This CDR3 is 15 amino acids long. Germline CDR1 is ENHRY and CDR2 is SYGVKD. Trimming left V 5 bases short and J 5 bases short, with 18 bases between. The CDR3 is CAISNSGTGNTEAFF. CDR3 bases: TGTGCCATCAGTAACTCAGGAACGGGTAATACTGAAGCTTTCTTT.

The table lists this clonotype with a count of one. The chain couples TRBV19 to TRBJ2-5; unclear D gene. The CDR3 covers 14 residues. Trimming stripped 5 bases from V and 1 base from J, with 11 bases between. The V gene's germline CDR1 is LNHDA and CDR2 SQIVND (reference sequence). The CDR3 loop reads CASSVIGIQETQYF. As DNA, the CDR3 is TGTGCCAGTAGTGTAATAGGGATCCAAGAGACCCAGTACTTC.

The V call is TRBV6-6, the J call TRBJ2-5; TRBD2 matches 7 bases. V trimming: 6 bases; J trimming: 5 bases; junction bases outside the gene matches: 6. Germline V gene data show CDR1 as MNHNY and CDR2 as SVGAGI (reference sequence). This CDR3 has 13 residues. CDR3 in amino acids: CASSRTSDETQYF. CDR3 nucleotide sequence: TGTGCCAGCAGCCGCACTAGCGATGAGACCCAGTACTTC.

This rearrangement joins TRBV7-2 to TRBJ1-6, with D unclear. The CDR3 sequence is 15 residues long. Germline values: CDR1 SGHTA, CDR2 FQGNSA. V lost 2 bases and J 5 bases, leaving 10 bases between the germline ends. In DNA, the CDR3 is TGTGCCAGCAGCTTATTGCGGGCAGATAATTCACCCCTCCACTTT. Translating gives CASSLLRADNSPLHF.

The chain recombines TRBV19 with TRBJ2-7; 7 bases fit TRBD1. This CDR3 comprises 14 residues. Per germline, CDR1 LNHDA and CDR2 SQIVND (reference sequence). V was pared by 7 bases and J by 2 bases, with 8 bases of the junction left unmatched. CDR3 protein: CASMKAGGPYEQYF. CDR3 nucleotide sequence: TGTGCCAGTATGAAGGCAGGGGGTCCCTACGAGCAGTACTTC. Full variable domain (rest looked up from reference TRBV19 and TRBJ2-7): DGGITQSPKYLFRKEGQNVTLSCEQNLNHDAMYWYRQDPGQGLRLIYYSQIVNDFQKGDIAEGYSVSREKKESFPLTVTSAQKNPTAFYLCASMKAGGPYEQYFGPGTRLTVT.

This clonotype turned up a few times. The chain links TRBV5-1 to TRBJ2-7; the D gene could be TRBD1 or TRBD2 (5 bases each). V was trimmed by 0 bases and J by 7 bases, leaving 11 bases between them. The CDR3 totals 13 residues. Germline CDR1 and CDR2: SGHRS and YFSETQ. The CDR3 protein is CASSLGGAEEQYF. CDR3 DNA: TGCGCCAGCAGCTTGGGAGGGGCTGAGGAGCAGTACTTC. Variable domain in full (rest from reference TRBV5-1 and TRBJ2-7): KAGVTQTPRYLIKTRGQQVTLSCSPISGHRSVSWYQQTPGQGLQFLFEYFSETQRNKGNFPGRFSGRQFSNSRSEMNVSTLELGDSALYLCASSLGGAEEQYFGPGTRLTVT.

The chain couples TRBV6-2 or TRBV6-3 to TRBJ2-7; 12 bases are a match to TRBD2. The CDR3 totals 15 residues. Germline V gives CDR1 MNHEY, CDR2 SVGEGT. V was clipped by 5 bases and J by 7 bases; unmatched bases: 9. The CDR3 DNA sequence: TGTGCCAGCAGTCTAGCGGGAGGGGCGCTCTATGAGCAGTACGTC. Protein product: CASSLAGGALYEQYV.